These 23 T cell receptor beta chains were sequenced from one sample in a study of T-cell reconstitution after alpha-beta-depleted transplantation in children. The authors prepared the TCRbeta library with unique molecular identifiers. A single record per CDR3 protein comes from TCRdb applying MiXCR to the PCR reads. This table holds some 300,000 distinct CDR3 sequences, about a tenth found once. Material: PBMCs from the stem cell graft donor, obtained from the stem cell graft. The source is a human donor who donated a stem cell graft to a child with acute lymphoblastic leukemia.

The genes are TRBV4-2 and TRBJ2-3, with D maybe TRBD2 (5 bases). The germline CDR1 and CDR2 sequences are LGHNA and YNFKEQ. The V end lost 1 base, the J end lost 6 bases, and 14 bases lay between the germline ends. The CDR3 is 15 amino acids. CDR3 sequence: CASSQVPLTGDTQYF. CDR3 in DNA: TGTGCCAGCAGCCAAGTCCCCCTCACGGGGGATACGCAGTATTTT.

This clonotype was recorded at least ten times. V is TRBV12-3 or TRBV12-4 and J is TRBJ2-7, with D perhaps TRBD2 (5 bases). Trimming stripped 7 bases from V and 2 bases from J, with 15 bases between. This CDR3 is 14 amino acids long. The DNA for the CDR3 is TGTGCCAGCACCCGAACTAGAGGCACCTACGAGCAGTACTTC. Translation: CASTRTRGTYEQYF.

The CDR3 nucleotides are TGCAGCGTCCGGACAGTCCGGAACACTGAAGCTTTCTTT. The encoded protein is CSVRTVRNTEAFF. The chain links TRBV29-1 to TRBJ1-1; D possibly corresponds to TRBD1 (6 bases). With 6 bases removed from V and 1 base from J, the gap between germline ends came to 12 bases. CDR3 length: 13 residues. Germline CDR1 reads SQVTM; CDR2 reads ANQGSEA.

This chain links TRBV28 with TRBJ2-7; TRBD2 agrees at 11 bases. The CDR3 extends over 15 amino acids. V lost 6 bases to trimming and J lost 3 bases; unmatched junction nucleotides: 7. In germline, CDR1 is MDHEN, CDR2 SYDVKM. CDR3 sequence reads: CASRSTSGIRYEQYF. DNA for the CDR3: TGTGCCAGCAGGTCGACTAGCGGGATTCGCTACGAGCAGTACTTC.

This clonotype was seen a handful of times. One junction end does not reproduce the germline sequence, and a read error may be involved. The CDR3 DNA reads TGTGCCAGCGTCCCTGGCGGGAGGCCTTCCTCCGAGCAGTACTTC. This sequence encodes CASVPGGRPSSEQYF. This rearrangement joins TRBV7-2 to TRBJ2-7; 8 bases are a match to TRBD2. CDR1 is SGHTA, CDR2 FQGNSA, per germline. This CDR3 spans 15 amino acids. Drawing the rest from reference TRBV7-2 and TRBJ2-7, the complete variable domain is GAGVSQSPSNKVTEKGKDVELRCDPISGHTALYWYRQSLGQGLEFLIYFQGNSAPDKSGLPSDRFSAERTGGSVSTLTIQRTQQEDSAVYLCASVPGGRPSSEQYFGPGTRLTVT.

This clonotype has just a few counts. The gene calls are TRBV6-1 and TRBJ2-7, with 9 positions matching TRBD1. Trimming cost V 7 bases and J 4 bases; bases outside gene matches: 11. There are 15 residues in the CDR3. Germline CDR1 MNHNS, CDR2 SASEGT. CDR3 loop: CASNPGQGGLYEQYF. Written as DNA, the CDR3 is TGTGCCAGCAATCCGGGACAGGGAGGACTTTACGAGCAGTACTTC.

CDR3 protein: CASCLGTSGRIWSRETQYF. The CDR3 nucleotides are TGTGCCAGCTGTCTCGGGACTAGCGGGAGAATTTGGAGTAGGGAGACCCAGTACTTC. The chain has TRBV2 and TRBJ2-5; 14 bases fit TRBD2. Germline values: CDR1 SNHLY, CDR2 FYNNEI. This CDR3 has 19 residues. With V trimmed by 8 bases and J by 5 bases, 19 bases remained unmatched.

This clonotype showed up many times. One end of the junction does not line up with germline, which may come from a read error. The chain uses TRBV7-3 and TRBJ2-1; TRBD2 is a possible D gene (5 bases). CDR3 length: 14 amino acids. Germline-derived CDR1 and CDR2 are SGHTA and FQGTGA. The CDR3 is CASSLTSSYNEQFF. The CDR3 bases are TGTGCCAGCAGTTTAACTAGCTCCTACAATGAGCAGTTCTTC.

This clonotype was seen ten or more times. The V and J genes are TRBV6-5 and TRBJ1-2; D is undetermined. Germline V gives CDR1 MNHEY, CDR2 SVGAGI. CDR3 length equals 14 residues. Trimming stripped 0 bases from V and 4 bases from J, with 9 bases between. The CDR3 DNA sequence: TGTGCCAGCAGTTACTCCAGATTCGGCTATGGCTACACCTTC. Protein: CASSYSRFGYGYTF.

The DNA for the CDR3 is TGTGCCAGCAGCGCAACCCCGGGACTAGTAGTCCCCTACGAGCAGTACTTC. It is translated as CASSATPGLVVPYEQYF. V and J are TRBV11-2 and TRBJ2-7, with TRBD2 identical over 8 bases. Per the germline V gene, CDR1 is SGHAT and CDR2 is FQNNGV. CDR3 length: 17 residues. The trim removed 5 bases at V and 2 bases at J, leaving 14 bases unmatched.

This clonotype was seen only a few times. V usage is TRBV7-9 and J usage is TRBJ2-1; 7 positions match TRBD2. Germline CDR1 is SEHNR and CDR2 is FQNEAQ (reference sequence). With V trimmed by 0 bases and J by 7 bases, 6 bases remained unmatched. The CDR3 sequence is 15 residues long. CDR3 sequence (DNA): TGTGCCAGCAGCTTAGCGGGAGGGCTCTTAAATGAGCAGTTCTTC. It specifies CASSLAGGLLNEQFF.

This clonotype was observed a few times. The chain combines TRBV7-9 with TRBJ2-3; 9 positions match TRBD2. This CDR3 has 16 residues. Germline V gene lookup returns CDR1 SEHNR and CDR2 FQNEAQ (reference sequence). The junction had 11 bases not matched to a gene; V was cut back by 5 bases and J by 5 bases. The CDR3 protein is CASSPYSGSEKDTQYF. The CDR3 DNA sequence: TGTGCCAGCAGCCCCTATAGCGGGAGTGAGAAAGATACGCAGTATTTT.

Many counts were recorded for this clonotype. The rearrangement joins TRBV6-2 or TRBV6-3 to TRBJ2-1; D remains ambiguous. The germline V gene encodes CDR1 MNHEY and CDR2 SVGEGT. The V gene lost 4 bases and the J gene lost 5 bases, with 9 bases spanning the gap. The CDR3 loop spans 13 amino acids. The CDR3 nucleotides read TGTGCCAGCAGTTTCCTCGGCCACAATGAGCAGTTCTTC. Translating it yields CASSFLGHNEQFF.

This clonotype was seen many times. V usage is TRBV6-2 or TRBV6-3 and J usage is TRBJ2-2; no clear D gene. This CDR3 is built from 13 residues. Between the trimmed V and J ends, which lost 2 bases and 1 base, there was a span of 2 bases. Germline V CDR1 and CDR2: MNHEY, SVGEGT. In DNA form, the CDR3 reads TGTGCCAGCAGTTACCTGAACACCGGGGAGCTGTTTTTT. Its protein product is CASSYLNTGELFF.

The chain couples TRBV28 to TRBJ2-7, with 7 bases matching TRBD2. CDR3 size: 15 residues. Germline values: CDR1 MDHEN, CDR2 SYDVKM. V lost 3 bases, J lost 6 bases, and 11 bases stayed unmatched. The CDR3 loop is CASSFRDYSRSEQYF. CDR3 in DNA: TGTGCCAGCAGTTTCCGGGACTATTCTCGGTCCGAGCAGTACTTC.

The chain links TRBV12-3 or TRBV12-4 to TRBJ2-5, with 15 bases lining up with TRBD2. This CDR3 spans 14 amino acids. J was trimmed by 5 bases and V by 5 bases; bases with no gene match: 0. This chain's CDR3 is CASSGTSGRETQYF. CDR3 in DNA: TGTGCCAGCAGTGGGACTAGCGGGAGGGAGACCCAGTACTTC.

The chain uses TRBV12-3 or TRBV12-4 and TRBJ2-3; either TRBD1 or TRBD2 may supply D (5 bases each). The CDR3 length is 13 residues. V shed 1 base and J shed 6 bases, with 8 bases lying between them. The CDR3 nucleotides are TGTGCCAGCAGTTTAGGGGGGATGGATACGCAGTATTTT. It encodes CASSLGGMDTQYF.

The table lists this clonotype with a few counts. The V and J genes are TRBV6-2 or TRBV6-3 and TRBJ2-7; D is possibly TRBD2 (5 bases). V shed 6 bases and J shed 6 bases, with 18 bases lying between them. In germline, CDR1 is MNHEY, CDR2 SVGEGT. This CDR3 spans 14 amino acids. CDR3 DNA sequence: TGTGCCAGCAGCCAAGGACTTGTTTTAGGCGAGCAGTACTTC. The encoded protein is CASSQGLVLGEQYF.

In this sample, this clonotype turned up a few times. The V and J genes are TRBV5-1 and TRBJ2-1; D might be TRBD2 (5 bases). CDR1 is SGHRS and CDR2 is YFSETQ in the germline V gene. V lost 5 bases, J lost 3 bases, and 21 bases lay in between. The CDR3 consists of 17 residues. In DNA form, the CDR3 reads TGCGCCAGCAGTTCCGGACTGATTGTTCGAAACTACAATGAGCAGTTCTTC. Translating it yields CASSSGLIVRNYNEQFF.

The CDR3 loop is CSARQLAGLTDTQYF. The DNA for the CDR3 is TGCAGTGCTAGACAGCTAGCGGGACTCACGGATACGCAGTATTTT. This sequence joins TRBV20-1 and TRBJ2-3, with 9 bases fitting TRBD2. Germline V gene data show CDR1 as DFQATT and CDR2 as SNEGSKA (reference sequence). Trimming took 2 bases from V and 6 from J; bases not matched to a gene: 9. This CDR3 contains 15 residues.

This clonotype was seen more than once but under ten times. V is TRBV9 and J is TRBJ2-3, with 10 bases fitting TRBD2. The V and J ends lost 2 bases and 5 bases, in that order; junction bases with no gene match: 2. Looked up from germline, CDR1 is SGDLS and CDR2 is YYNGEE. This CDR3 has 14 amino acids. CDR3 coding DNA: TGTGCCAGCAGCGTTAGGACTAGCGGAGATACGCAGTATTTT. It translates to CASSVRTSGDTQYF.

CDR3 amino acids: CATTTGESNQPQHF. The CDR3 nucleotides are TGTGCCACCACGACAGGGGAAAGCAATCAGCCCCAGCATTTT. The chain joins TRBV15 to TRBJ1-5, with 8 bases matching TRBD1. CDR1 is LNHNV and CDR2 is YYDKDF in the germline V gene (reference sequence). The CDR3 totals 14 residues. V lost 7 bases, J lost 1 base, and 3 bases stayed unmatched.

A few counts support this clonotype. The chain employs TRBV12-3 or TRBV12-4 and TRBJ2-1; the match to TRBD1 covers 10 bases. The CDR3 extends over 15 amino acids. The junction had 2 bases not matched to a gene; V was cut back by 2 bases and J by 4 bases. The CDR3 nucleotides read TGTGCCAGCAGTTTAATGGGACAGGGGTACAATGAGCAGTTCTTC. Translation: CASSLMGQGYNEQFF.